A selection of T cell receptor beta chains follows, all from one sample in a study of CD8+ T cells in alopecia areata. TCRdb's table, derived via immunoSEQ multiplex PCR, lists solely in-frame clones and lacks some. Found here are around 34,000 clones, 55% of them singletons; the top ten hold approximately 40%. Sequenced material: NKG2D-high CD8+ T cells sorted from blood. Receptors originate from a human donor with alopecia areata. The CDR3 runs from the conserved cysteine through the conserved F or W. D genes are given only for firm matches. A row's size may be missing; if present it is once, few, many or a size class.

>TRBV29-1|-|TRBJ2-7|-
TGCAGCGTTCAGGGGGGATTGGGCGAGCAGTACTTC
CSVQGGLGEQYF
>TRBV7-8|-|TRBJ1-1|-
TGTGCCAGCAGCCGGAGGGGAACGGGCACTGAAGCTTTCTTT
CASSRRGTGTEAFF
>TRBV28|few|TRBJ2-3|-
TGTGCCAGCAGTTTATTGTCCCGACTCGATACGCAGTATTTT
CASSLLSRLDTQYF
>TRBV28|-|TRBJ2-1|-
TGTGCCAGCAGACTGCTGGCAGGGGAAAATGAGCAGTTCTTC
CASRLLAGENEQFF
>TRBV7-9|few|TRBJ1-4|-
TGTGCCAGCAGCTCCCGGGCCTCAGAGACTAATGAAAAACTGTTTTTT
CASSSRASETNEKLFF
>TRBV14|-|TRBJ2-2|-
TGTGCCAGCAGCCTCATAATCTTCGACACCGGGGAGCTGTTTTTT
CASSLIIFDTGELFF
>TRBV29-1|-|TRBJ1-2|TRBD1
TGCAGCGTTGCGGACAGGGTTCTTGGTGACTATGGCTACACCTTC
CSVADRVLGDYGYTF
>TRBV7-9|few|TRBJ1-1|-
TGTGCCAGCAGCGGCCAGGGCGAGACTGAAGCTTTCTTT
CASSGQGETEAFF
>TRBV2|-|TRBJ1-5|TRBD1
TGTGCCAGCAGTGAGAGACCCCACAGGGGATCGCTTCAGCCCCAGCATTTT
CASSERPHRGSLQPQHF
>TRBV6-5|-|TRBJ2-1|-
TGTGCCAGCAGTGAAAGGGGGGGCCATGAGCAGTTCTTC
CASSERGGHEQFF
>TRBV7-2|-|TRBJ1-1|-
TGTGCCAGCAGCCAGATGGGCAGGGGAGCTTTCTTT
CASSQMGRGAFF
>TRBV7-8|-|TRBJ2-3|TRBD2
TGTGCCAGCAGCTTAGTTAGCGGGGGCGCCTTTCCTAGAGATACGCAGTATTTT
CASSLVSGGAFPRDTQYF
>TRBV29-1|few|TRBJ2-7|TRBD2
TGCAGCGTGGGGGGGTTAGGGTCCGGGCAGTACTTC
CSVGGLGSGQYF
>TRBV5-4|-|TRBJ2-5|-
TGTGCCAGCAGCTTGGGTCTAGACCAAGAGACCCAGTACTTC
CASSLGLDQETQYF
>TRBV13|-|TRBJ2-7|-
TGTGCCAGTGGGACGTCTTCTTCCTACGAGCAGTACTTC
CASGTSSSYEQYF
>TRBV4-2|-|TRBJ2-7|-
TGTGCCAGCAGCCATGAAGGGGGGTACGAGCAGTACTTC
CASSHEGGYEQYF
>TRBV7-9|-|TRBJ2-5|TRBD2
TGTGCCAGCAGCCCCCCTTCGTTTAGCGGGGGGCAAGAGACCCAGTACTTC
CASSPPSFSGGQETQYF
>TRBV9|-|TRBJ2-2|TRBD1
TGTGCCACGGGACAGGGGAACACCGGGGAGCTGTTTTTT
CATGQGNTGELFF
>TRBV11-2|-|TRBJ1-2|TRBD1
TGTGCCAGCAGCTTAGTTTCGCAGGGGGCGGCTGGCTACACCTTC
CASSLVSQGAAGYTF
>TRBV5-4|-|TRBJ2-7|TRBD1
TGTGCCAGCAGCTCCCCGGGACAGCCCTACGAGCAGTACTTC
CASSSPGQPYEQYF
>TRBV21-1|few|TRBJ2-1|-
TGTGCCAGCCGATTTACCAATGAGCAGTTCTTC
CASRFTNEQFF
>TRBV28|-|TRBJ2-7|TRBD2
TGTGCCAGCAAAGGGGCTAGCGGGAGCCTCTACGAGCAGTACTTC
CASKGASGSLYEQYF
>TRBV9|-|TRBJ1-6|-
TGTGCCAGCAGCGTAGAGGTCTCCTATAATTCACCCCTCCACTTT
CASSVEVSYNSPLHF
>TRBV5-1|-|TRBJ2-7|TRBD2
TGCGCCAGCAGCTTGGGGACTAGCGGGACCTACGAGCAGTACTTC
CASSLGTSGTYEQYF
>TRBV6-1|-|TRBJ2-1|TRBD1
TGTGCTGGGGGGGACAGGGCGGTGAACAATGAGCAGTTCTTC
CAGGDRAVNNEQFF
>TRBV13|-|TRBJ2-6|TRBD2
TGTGCCAGCAGAATCGGACTAGCGGTCTCTGGGGCCAACGTCCTGACTTTC
CASRIGLAVSGANVLTF
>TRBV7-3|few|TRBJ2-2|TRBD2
TGTGCCAGCAGCTTATGGGCGGGAGGTGTGGACACCGGGGAGCTGTTTTTT
CASSLWAGGVDTGELFF
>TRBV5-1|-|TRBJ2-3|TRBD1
TGCGCCAGCAGCTTAACGGACAGGGATTCAGATACGCAGTATTTT
CASSLTDRDSDTQYF
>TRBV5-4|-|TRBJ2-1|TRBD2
TGTGCCAGCACCTTCGGGGGGGAGCAGTTCTTC
CASTFGGEQFF
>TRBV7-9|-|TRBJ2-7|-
TGTGCCAGCAGCCCCCCTTTGGCGCCCTACGAGCAGTACTTC
CASSPPLAPYEQYF
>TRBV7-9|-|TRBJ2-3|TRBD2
TGTGCCAGCAGCTCCAAGACTAGCGGTATCACAGATACGCAGTATTTT
CASSSKTSGITDTQYF
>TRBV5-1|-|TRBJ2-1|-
TGCGCCAGCAGCTTGAGGATTCGGGGACTCCCATTCTCCTACAATGAGCAGTTCTTC
CASSLRIRGLPFSYNEQFF
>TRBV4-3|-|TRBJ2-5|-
TGCGCCAGCAGCCAAGATTTGGGCAGGGACGAGACCCAGTACTTC
CASSQDLGRDETQYF
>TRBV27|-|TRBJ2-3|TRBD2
TGTGCCAGCAGTCAATTAGCGGGAGGGCCGAAAGATACGCAGTATTTT
CASSQLAGGPKDTQYF
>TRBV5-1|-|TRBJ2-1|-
TGCGCCAGCAGCTTGATGACAGAATACAATGAGCAGTTCTTC
CASSLMTEYNEQFF
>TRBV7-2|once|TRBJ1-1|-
TGTGCCAGCAGCTTAGGGGTAGGGAACACTGAAGCTTTCTTT
CASSLGVGNTEAFF
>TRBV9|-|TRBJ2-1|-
TGTGCCAGCAGCGTAACAGGGATTGGCGGATTGGGCAATGAGCAGTTCTTC
CASSVTGIGGLGNEQFF
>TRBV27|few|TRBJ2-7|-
TGTGCCAGCGGTCGGGGGTACGAGCAGTACTTC
CASGRGYEQYF
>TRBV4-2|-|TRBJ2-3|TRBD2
TGTGCCAGCAGCCCAACCGTGACTAGCGGGGCCACAGATACGCAGTATTTT
CASSPTVTSGATDTQYF
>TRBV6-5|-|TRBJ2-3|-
TGTGCCAGCAGCCCACGAGGCCCTCCACAAGATACGCAGTATTTT
CASSPRGPPQDTQYF
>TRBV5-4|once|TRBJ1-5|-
TGTGCCAGCAGCTTAGCCGGGGGACAACAGCCCCAGCATTTT
CASSLAGGQQPQHF
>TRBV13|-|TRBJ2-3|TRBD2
TGTGCCAGCAGCTTCAGCGGGGGGGCCAGCACAGATACGCAGTATTTT
CASSFSGGASTDTQYF
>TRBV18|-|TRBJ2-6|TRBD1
TGTGCCAGCTCACCCCCGGGACAGACATCTGGGGCCAACGTCCTGACTTTC
CASSPPGQTSGANVLTF